Each of the 4 T cell receptor beta chains below was sequenced from the same sample in a study of blood T cell repertoires in COVID-19. Assay used: immunoSEQ multiplex PCR; TCRdb lists only in-frame clones, some missing. The data show 250,000 or so clones, approximately 90% seen once. The sample consisted of PBMCs or T cells enriched from blood (not recorded which). These receptor sequences come from a young woman with acute COVID-19.

The chain couples TRBV11-3 to TRBJ2-7; D not certain. The ends were cut back, 5 bases at V and 6 bases at J, with 11 bases in the middle. The V gene's germline CDR1 is SGHNT and CDR2 YENEEA. This CDR3 comprises 12 residues. This CDR3 reads CASSGPSPEQYF. The DNA of the CDR3 is TGTGCCAGCAGCGGCCCCTCTCCCGAGCAGTACTTC.

This chain uses TRBV14 with TRBJ2-7; 8 nucleotides line up with TRBD2. CDR1 is SGHDN, CDR2 FVKESK, per germline. Trimming took 3 bases from V and 6 from J; bases not matched to a gene: 10. This CDR3 has 15 residues. This CDR3 reads CASSQMLAGGGEQYF. The CDR3 DNA reads as TGTGCCAGCAGCCAGATGCTAGCGGGTGGCGGCGAGCAGTACTTC.

This clone was observed a single time. The V and J genes are TRBV19 and TRBJ1-6; perhaps TRBD1 as D (6 bases). The CDR3 runs 15 residues. Germline CDR1 is LNHDA and CDR2 is SQIVND (reference sequence). V lost 4 bases and J lost 5, with 12 bases in between. This chain's CDR3 is CASSTPWTDNSPLHF. The CDR3 nucleotides are TGTGCCAGTAGTACTCCATGGACAGATAATTCACCCCTCCACTTT.

This chain's CDR3 is CASSQAGVRERETQYF. CDR3 nucleotide sequence: TGTGCCAGCAGTCAAGCGGGAGTAAGAGAACGAGAGACCCAGTACTTC. The chain links TRBV28 to TRBJ2-5, with 8 bases that match TRBD2. Losses at the gene ends were 5 bases for V and 4 bases for J; bases not matched to a gene: 12. Germline values: CDR1 MDHEN, CDR2 SYDVKM. CDR3 length: 16 amino acids.